This TCR beta chain was captured in a study of blood T cell repertoires in COVID-19. In the study overall: The study drew acute and convalescent COVID-19 samples from the United States, Italy and Spain. In each case, the material was cDNA or gDNA derived from T cells, B-cell-depleted T cells, or PBMCs.

Germline-derived CDR1 and CDR2 are MDHEN and SYDVKM. This CDR3 comprises 16 residues. V gave up 4 bases and J gave up 4 bases; unmatched junction bases: 7. In the original processing: Reference gene primer amplification yielded estimated nucleated cell counts. Method: immunoSEQ multiplex PCR; TCRdb's copy keeps in-frame clones and lacks some. The DNA was the basis for D and trimming; V, J and clone size are from that table. Among around 200,000 clones listed, roughly 80% were seen once. During active infection, Seattle patients enrolled and were then monitored through disease. Sequences were obtained from peripheral blood. The V and J genes are TRBV28 and TRBJ2-1; 10 positions match TRBD2. The clonotype was recovered from a woman between 65 and 79 years old with COVID-19, enrolled during active disease. The CDR3 is CASSSRLAGVYNEQFF. The DNA for the CDR3 is TGTGCCAGCAGTTCTCGACTAGCGGGCGTTTACAATGAGCAGTTCTTC.